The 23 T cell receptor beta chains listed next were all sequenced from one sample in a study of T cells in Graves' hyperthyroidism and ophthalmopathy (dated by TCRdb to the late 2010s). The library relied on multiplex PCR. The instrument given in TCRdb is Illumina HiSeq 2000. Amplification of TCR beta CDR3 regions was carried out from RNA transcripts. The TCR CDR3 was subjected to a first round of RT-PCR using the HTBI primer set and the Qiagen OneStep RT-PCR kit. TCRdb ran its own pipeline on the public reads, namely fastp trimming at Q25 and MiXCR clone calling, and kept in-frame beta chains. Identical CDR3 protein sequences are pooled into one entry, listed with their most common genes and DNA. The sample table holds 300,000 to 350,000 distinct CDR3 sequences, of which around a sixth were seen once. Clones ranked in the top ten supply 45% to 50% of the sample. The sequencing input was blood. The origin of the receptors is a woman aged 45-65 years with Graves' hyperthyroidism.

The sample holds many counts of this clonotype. CDR3 amino acids: CASSLSSRNNEQFF. The CDR3 DNA reads TGTGCCAGCAGTTTATCATCCAGAAACAATGAGCAGTTCTTC. V and J are TRBV28 and TRBJ2-1; D is undetermined. From germline, CDR1 is MDHEN and CDR2 SYDVKM. The CDR3 is 14 amino acids. V was cut by 1 base and J by 5 bases, with 9 bases left in between.

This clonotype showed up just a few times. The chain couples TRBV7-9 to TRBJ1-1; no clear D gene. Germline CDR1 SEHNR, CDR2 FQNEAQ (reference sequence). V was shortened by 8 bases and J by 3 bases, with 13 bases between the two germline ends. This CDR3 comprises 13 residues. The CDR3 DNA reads TGTGCCAGCGCGTTCGGGCTTGACACTGAAGCTTTCTTT. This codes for CASAFGLDTEAFF.

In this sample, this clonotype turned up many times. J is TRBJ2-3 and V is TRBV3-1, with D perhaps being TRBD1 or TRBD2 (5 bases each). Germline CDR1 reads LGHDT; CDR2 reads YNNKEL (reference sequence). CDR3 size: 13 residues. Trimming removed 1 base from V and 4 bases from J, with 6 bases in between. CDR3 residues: CASSQAGPDTQYF. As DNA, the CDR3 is TGTGCCAGCAGCCAAGCGGGACCAGATACGCAGTATTTT.

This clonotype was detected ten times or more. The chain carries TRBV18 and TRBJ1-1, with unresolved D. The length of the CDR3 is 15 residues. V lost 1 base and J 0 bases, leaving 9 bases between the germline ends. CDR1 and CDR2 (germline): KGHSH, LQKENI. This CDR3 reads CASSPLAIMNTEAFF. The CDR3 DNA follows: TGTGCCAGCTCACCACTCGCCATAATGAACACTGAAGCTTTCTTT. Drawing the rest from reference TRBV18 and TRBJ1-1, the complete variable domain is NAGVMQNPRHLVRRRGQEARLRCSPMKGHSHVYWYRQLPEEGLKFMVYLQKENIIDESGMPKERFSAEFPKEGPSILRIQQVVRGDSAAYFCASSPLAIMNTEAFFGQGTRLTVV.

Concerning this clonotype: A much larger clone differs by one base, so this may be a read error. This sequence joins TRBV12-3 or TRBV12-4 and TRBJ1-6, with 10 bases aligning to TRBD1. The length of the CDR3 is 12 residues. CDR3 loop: CATRDRGSLLHF. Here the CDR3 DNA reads TGTGCCACCCGGGACAGGGGATCACTCCTCCACTTT.

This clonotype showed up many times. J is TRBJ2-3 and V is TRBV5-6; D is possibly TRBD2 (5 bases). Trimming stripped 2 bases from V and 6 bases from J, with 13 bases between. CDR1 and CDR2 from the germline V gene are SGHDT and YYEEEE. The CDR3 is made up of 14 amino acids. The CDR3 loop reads CASSLPQWEDTQYF. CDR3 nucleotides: TGTGCCAGCAGCTTACCCCAATGGGAGGATACGCAGTATTTT.

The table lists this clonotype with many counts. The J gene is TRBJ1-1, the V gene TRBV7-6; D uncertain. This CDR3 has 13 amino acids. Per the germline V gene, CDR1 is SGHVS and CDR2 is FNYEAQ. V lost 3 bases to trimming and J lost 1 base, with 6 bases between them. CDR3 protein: CASSLSENTEAFF. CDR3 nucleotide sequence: TGTGCCAGCAGCTTGTCAGAGAACACTGAAGCTTTCTTT.

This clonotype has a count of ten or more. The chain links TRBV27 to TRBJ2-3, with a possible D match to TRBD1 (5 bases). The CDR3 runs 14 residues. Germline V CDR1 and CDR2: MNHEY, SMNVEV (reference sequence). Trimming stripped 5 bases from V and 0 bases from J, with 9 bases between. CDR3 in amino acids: CASSIGVSTDTQYF. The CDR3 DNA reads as TGTGCCAGCAGTATAGGGGTTAGCACAGATACGCAGTATTTT.

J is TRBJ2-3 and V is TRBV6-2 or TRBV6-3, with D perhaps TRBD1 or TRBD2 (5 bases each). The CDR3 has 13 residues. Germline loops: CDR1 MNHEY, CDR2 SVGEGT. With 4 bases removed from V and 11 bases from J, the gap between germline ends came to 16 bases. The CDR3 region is CASSFSGTEEQYF. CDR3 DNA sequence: TGTGCCAGCAGTTTCTCGGGGACCGAAGAGCAGTATTTT.

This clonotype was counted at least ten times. Here the CDR3 DNA reads TGCAGTGCTGGAATTCTGGGGCAGCTGAAAGCCAAAAACATTCAGTACTTC. Translation gives CSAGILGQLKAKNIQYF. This chain connects TRBV20-1 to TRBJ2-4; D is possibly TRBD1 (5 bases). The length of the CDR3 is 17 residues. Germline V gives CDR1 DFQATT, CDR2 SNEGSKA (reference sequence). With 5 bases removed from V and 0 bases from J, the gap between germline ends came to 20 bases.

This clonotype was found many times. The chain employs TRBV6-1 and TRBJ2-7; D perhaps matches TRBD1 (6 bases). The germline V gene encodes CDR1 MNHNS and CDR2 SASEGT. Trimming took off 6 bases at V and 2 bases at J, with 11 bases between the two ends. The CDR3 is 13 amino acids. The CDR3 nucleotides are TGTGCCAGCAGACCTCGGGACACCTACGAGCAGTACGTC. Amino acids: CASRPRDTYEQYV.

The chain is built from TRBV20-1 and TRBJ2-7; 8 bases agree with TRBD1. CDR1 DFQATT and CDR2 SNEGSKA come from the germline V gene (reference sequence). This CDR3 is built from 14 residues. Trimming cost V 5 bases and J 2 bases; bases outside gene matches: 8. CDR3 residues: CSADDRGQTYEQYF. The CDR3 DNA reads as TGCAGTGCTGACGACAGGGGACAGACCTACGAGCAGTACTTC.

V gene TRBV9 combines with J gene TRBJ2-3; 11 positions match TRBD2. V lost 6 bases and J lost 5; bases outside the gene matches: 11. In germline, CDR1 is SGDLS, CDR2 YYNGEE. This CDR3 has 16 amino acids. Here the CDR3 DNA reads TGTGCCAGCACCCCGTGGGCTAGCGGGGGGTTAGATACGCAGTATTTT. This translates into CASTPWASGGLDTQYF.

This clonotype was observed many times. CDR3 protein: CASSDVLAAQETQYF. For the CDR3, the DNA is TGTGCCAGCAGTGACGTCCTAGCGGCCCAAGAGACCCAGTACTTC. The chain has TRBV6-1 and TRBJ2-5; 7 nucleotides align to TRBD2. With V trimmed by 3 bases and J by 1 base, 5 bases remained unmatched. CDR3 length equals 15 residues. The germline CDR1 and CDR2 sequences are MNHNS and SASEGT.

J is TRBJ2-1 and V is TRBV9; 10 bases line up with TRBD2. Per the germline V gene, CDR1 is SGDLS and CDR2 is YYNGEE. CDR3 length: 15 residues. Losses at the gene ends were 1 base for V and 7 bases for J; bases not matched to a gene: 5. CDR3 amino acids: CASSVIAGGGNEQFF. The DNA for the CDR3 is TGTGCCAGCAGCGTAATAGCGGGAGGCGGGAATGAGCAGTTCTTC.

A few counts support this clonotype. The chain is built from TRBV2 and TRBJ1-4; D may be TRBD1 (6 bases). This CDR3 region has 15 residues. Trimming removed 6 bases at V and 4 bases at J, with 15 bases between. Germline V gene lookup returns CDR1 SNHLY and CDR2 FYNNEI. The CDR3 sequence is CASSAQGLGNEKLFF. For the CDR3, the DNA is TGTGCCAGCAGCGCTCAGGGGTTGGGTAATGAAAAACTGTTTTTT.

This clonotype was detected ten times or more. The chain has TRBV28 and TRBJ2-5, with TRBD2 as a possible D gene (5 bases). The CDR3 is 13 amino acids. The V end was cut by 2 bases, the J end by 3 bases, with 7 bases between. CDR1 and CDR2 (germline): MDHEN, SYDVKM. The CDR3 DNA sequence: TGTGCCAGCAGTTTACGGGGAAAAGAGACCCAGTACTTC. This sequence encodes CASSLRGKETQYF.

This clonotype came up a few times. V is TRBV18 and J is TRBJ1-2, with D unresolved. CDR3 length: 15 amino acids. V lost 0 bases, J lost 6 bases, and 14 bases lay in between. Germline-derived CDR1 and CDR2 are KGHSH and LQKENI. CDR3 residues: CASSPPSISSHGYTF. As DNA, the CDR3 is TGTGCCAGCTCACCACCCAGTATTAGCTCCCATGGCTACACCTTC.

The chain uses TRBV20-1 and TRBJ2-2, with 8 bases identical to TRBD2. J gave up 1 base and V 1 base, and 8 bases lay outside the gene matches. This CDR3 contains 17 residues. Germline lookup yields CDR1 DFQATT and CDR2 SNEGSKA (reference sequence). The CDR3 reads CSARGLALNKNTGELFF. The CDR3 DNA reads TGCAGTGCTAGAGGACTAGCGCTCAATAAGAACACCGGGGAGCTGTTTTTT.

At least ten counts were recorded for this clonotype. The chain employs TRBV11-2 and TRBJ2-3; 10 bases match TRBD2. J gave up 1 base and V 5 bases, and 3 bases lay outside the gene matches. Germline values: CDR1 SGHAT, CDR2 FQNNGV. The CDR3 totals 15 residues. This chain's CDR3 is CASSPTSGGTDTQYF. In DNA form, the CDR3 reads TGTGCCAGCAGCCCCACTAGCGGGGGCACAGATACGCAGTATTTT.

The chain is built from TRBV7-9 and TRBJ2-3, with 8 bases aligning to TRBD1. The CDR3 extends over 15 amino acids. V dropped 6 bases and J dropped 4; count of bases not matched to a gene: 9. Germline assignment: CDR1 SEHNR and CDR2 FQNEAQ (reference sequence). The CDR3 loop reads CASSPTGGVADTQYF. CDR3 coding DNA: TGTGCCAGCAGTCCCACAGGGGGAGTTGCAGATACGCAGTATTTT. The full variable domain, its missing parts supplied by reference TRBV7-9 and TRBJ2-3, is DTGVSQNPRHKITKRGQNVTFRCDPISEHNRLYWYRQTLGQGPEFLTYFQNEAQLEKSRLLSDRFSAERPKGSFSTLEIQRTEQGDSAMYLCASSPTGGVADTQYFGPGTRLTVL.

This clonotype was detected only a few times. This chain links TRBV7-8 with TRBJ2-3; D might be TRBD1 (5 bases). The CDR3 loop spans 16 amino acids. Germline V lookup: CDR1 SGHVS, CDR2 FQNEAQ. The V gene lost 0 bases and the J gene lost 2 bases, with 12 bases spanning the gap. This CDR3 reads CASSLAGAGFTDTQYF. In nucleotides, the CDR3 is TGTGCCAGCAGCTTAGCGGGTGCAGGGTTCACAGATACGCAGTATTTT.

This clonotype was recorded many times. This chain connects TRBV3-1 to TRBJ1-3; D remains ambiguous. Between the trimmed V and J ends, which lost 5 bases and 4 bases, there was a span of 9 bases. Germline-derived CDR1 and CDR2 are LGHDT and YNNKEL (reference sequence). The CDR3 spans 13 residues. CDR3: CASSIDGGNTIYF. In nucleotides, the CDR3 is TGTGCCAGCAGCATCGACGGGGGAAACACCATATATTTT.